The 26 T cell receptor beta chains given below trace back to one sample, sequenced in a study of glioma-infiltrating T cells after dendritic cell vaccination. Clones were read by immunoSEQ multiplex PCR, and TCRdb kept only the in-frame ones, dropping some. In the table there are around 90,000 clones, approximately 81% of which are singletons. Sequencing was performed on blood, taken before dendritic cell vaccination. The receptor set was obtained from a human donor with glioblastoma.

The V gene is TRBV5-1, the J gene TRBJ2-2, with a possible D match to TRBD1 (5 bases). CDR3 length: 15 residues. The germline gives CDR1 SGHRS, CDR2 YFSETQ. Trimming took off 3 bases at V and 3 bases at J, with 12 bases between the two ends. The CDR3 sequence is CASSSTGVDTGELFF. For the CDR3, the DNA is TGCGCCAGCAGCTCTACAGGAGTAGACACCGGGGAGCTGTTTTTT.

The chain couples TRBV7-2 to TRBJ2-1, with D maybe TRBD2 (6 bases). The CDR3 is made up of 16 amino acids. CDR1 and CDR2 from the germline V gene are SGHTA and FQGNSA. Trimming stripped 2 bases from V and 12 bases from J, with 23 bases between. This CDR3 is CASSLLSASDHGGQFF. CDR3 coding DNA: TGTGCCAGCAGCTTACTTTCGGCTAGCGACCATGGAGGGCAGTTCTTC.

The chain is built from TRBV12-1 and TRBJ2-1; the table's D call, TRBD1, was not checked against the DNA. TRBV12-1 is a documented pseudogene. The CDR3 length is 13 residues. The CDR3 spells CASSPQTENEQFF. The CDR3 region has the DNA TGTGCCAGCAGCCCCCAAACAGAGAATGAGCAGTTCTTC.

In its sample, this clone was seen a few times. This chain links TRBV19 with TRBJ1-2, with 7 nucleotides matching TRBD1. This CDR3 spans 12 amino acids. V lost 9 bases, J lost 4 bases, and 5 bases stayed unmatched. In germline, CDR1 is LNHDA, CDR2 SQIVND (reference sequence). This chain's CDR3 is CASTTGVYGYTF. CDR3 coding DNA: TGTGCCAGCACTACAGGGGTCTATGGCTACACCTTC. Looking up the rest from reference TRBV19 and TRBJ1-2 gives the full variable domain: DGGITQSPKYLFRKEGQNVTLSCEQNLNHDAMYWYRQDPGQGLRLIYYSQIVNDFQKGDIAEGYSVSREKKESFPLTVTSAQKNPTAFYLCASTTGVYGYTFGSGTRLTVV.

The chain joins TRBV7-9 to TRBJ1-4; 7 bases fit TRBD1. CDR3 length: 14 residues. CDR1 and CDR2 from the germline V gene are SEHNR and FQNEAQ (reference sequence). V lost 5 bases and J lost 4; bases outside the gene matches: 4. CDR3 protein: CASSVTGFNEKLFF. CDR3 nucleotide sequence: TGTGCCAGCAGCGTGACAGGGTTTAATGAAAAACTGTTTTTT.

This chain joins TRBV6-5 and TRBJ2-7, with D possibly TRBD1 on 6 matching bases. The CDR3 contains 14 residues. The germline V and J ends were trimmed by 6 bases and 0 bases, with 12 bases remaining between them. Germline CDR1 is MNHEY and CDR2 is SVGAGI. The CDR3 DNA is TGTGCCAGCAGATCTACAGGGAGCTCCTACGAGCAGTACTTC. Translation gives CASRSTGSSYEQYF.

V gene TRBV7-2 combines with J gene TRBJ1-2, with D unresolved. This CDR3 has 14 residues. Germline values: CDR1 SGHTA, CDR2 FQGNSA. The V end lost 5 bases, the J end lost 2 bases, and 12 bases lay between the germline ends. Here the CDR3 DNA reads TGTGCCAGCAGCCGGGGATCCCCCAACTATGGCTACACCTTC. Its translation: CASSRGSPNYGYTF.

V is TRBV5-1 and J is TRBJ1-3, with TRBD1 identical over 8 bases. V dropped 5 bases and J dropped 0; count of bases not matched to a gene: 7. This CDR3 has 16 residues. Germline V gene sequence: CDR1 SGHRS, CDR2 YFSETQ. In nucleotides, the CDR3 is TGCGCCAGCAGTCTAAGCGACAGGGGCTCTGGAAACACCATATATTTT. Protein sequence: CASSLSDRGSGNTIYF.

In this sample, this clone turned up a few times. The V call is TRBV4-1, the J call TRBJ1-1; perhaps TRBD1 as D (5 bases). Trimming stripped 4 bases from V and 1 base from J, with 13 bases between. Germline assignment: CDR1 MGHRA and CDR2 YSYEKL. The CDR3 length is 15 residues. Here the CDR3 reads CASSPLQASNTEAFF. The CDR3 DNA sequence: TGCGCCAGCAGCCCCCTACAGGCTTCGAACACTGAAGCTTTCTTT.

V is TRBV5-1 and J is TRBJ2-2; D not resolved. CDR1 is SGHRS and CDR2 is YFSETQ in the germline V gene. Between the trimmed V and J ends, which lost 5 bases and 1 base, there was a span of 9 bases. This CDR3 is 14 amino acids long. CDR3 sequence (DNA): TGCGCCAGCAGACCCTCAGAGAACACCGGGGAGCTGTTTTTT. Its translation: CASRPSENTGELFF.

J is TRBJ2-5 and V is TRBV18; maybe TRBD2 (6 bases). This CDR3 spans 15 amino acids. Germline loops: CDR1 KGHSH, CDR2 LQKENI. Trimming cost V 3 bases and J 3 bases, with 14 bases left between them. In DNA form, the CDR3 reads TGTGCCAGCTCACCGAACGGAGGGCCTGAAGAGACCCAGTACTTC. It is translated as CASSPNGGPEETQYF.

The chain uses TRBV5-1 and TRBJ2-1, with 11 bases identical to TRBD2. The germline V gene encodes CDR1 SGHRS and CDR2 YFSETQ. This CDR3 has 16 residues. Losses at the gene ends were 4 bases for V and 4 bases for J; bases not matched to a gene: 7. Written as DNA, the CDR3 is TGCGCCAGCAGCCGAGGCGGGACTAGCGGTTACAATGAGCAGTTCTTC. Protein product: CASSRGGTSGYNEQFF. The full variable domain, in which reference TRBV5-1 and TRBJ2-1 provide the parts outside the CDR3, is KAGVTQTPRYLIKTRGQQVTLSCSPISGHRSVSWYQQTPGQGLQFLFEYFSETQRNKGNFPGRFSGRQFSNSRSEMNVSTLELGDSALYLCASSRGGTSGYNEQFFGPGTRLTVL.

V and J are TRBV2 and TRBJ2-1; D is perhaps TRBD2 (6 bases). Germline values: CDR1 SNHLY, CDR2 FYNNEI. Trimming pared 4 bases from V and 2 bases from J, leaving 9 bases between. The CDR3 is 14 residues long. CDR3 in DNA: TGTGCCAGCAGTGTGGACTACCCCTACAATGAGCAGTTCTTC. Translating gives CASSVDYPYNEQFF.

This rearrangement joins TRBV10-1 to TRBJ1-1; a weak D match, TRBD1 (6 bases). Germline CDR1 and CDR2: WNHNN and SYGVQD (reference sequence). The CDR3 covers 14 residues. V dropped 1 base and J dropped 7 bases, with 13 bases sitting between them. The CDR3 DNA is TGCGCCAGCAGTGAGTTGAGGGGGAGTGGTGAAGCTTTCTTT. Protein product: CASSELRGSGEAFF.

This sequence joins TRBV2 and TRBJ1-1, with 8 bases that match TRBD1. Per germline, CDR1 SNHLY and CDR2 FYNNEI. V gave up 6 bases and J gave up 2 bases; unmatched junction bases: 8. The CDR3 runs 15 residues. CDR3: CASREAGGLNTEAFF. Here the CDR3 DNA reads TGTGCCAGCAGAGAGGCAGGGGGCTTAAACACTGAAGCTTTCTTT.

The genes are TRBV28 and TRBJ1-2, with a weak D call TRBD1 (6 bases). The CDR3 has 15 residues. V lost 0 bases to trimming and J lost 4 bases, with 12 bases between them. Germline-derived CDR1 and CDR2 are MDHEN and SYDVKM. The CDR3, as DNA: TGTGCCAGCAGTTTATGGACAGGAGGAGTCTATGGCTACACCTTC. It encodes CASSLWTGGVYGYTF.

J is TRBJ2-3 and V is TRBV18, with 13 nucleotides matching TRBD2. CDR1 is KGHSH, CDR2 LQKENI, per germline. V was clipped by 5 bases and J by 4 bases; unmatched bases: 6. There are 16 residues in the CDR3. CDR3 region: CASSDGLAGDADTQYF. CDR3 in DNA: TGTGCCAGCTCAGACGGACTAGCGGGAGACGCAGATACGCAGTATTTT.

The rearrangement uses TRBV9 and TRBJ2-1; TRBD1 matches 7 bases. This CDR3 comprises 15 residues. Germline CDR1 and CDR2: SGDLS and YYNGEE. The V and J ends lost 4 bases and 1 base, in that order; junction bases with no gene match: 5. The CDR3, as DNA: TGTGCCAGCAGCCCTAGACAGGGTTCCTACAATGAGCAGTTCTTC. It yields the protein CASSPRQGSYNEQFF.

The rearrangement links TRBV5-1 to TRBJ1-1; 9 positions match TRBD1. The CDR3 length is 15 residues. V lost 4 bases, J lost 11 bases, and 15 bases stayed unmatched. Per the germline V gene, CDR1 is SGHRS and CDR2 is YFSETQ. CDR3 nucleotides: TGCGCCAGCAGCAAGCGACAGGGGGGGCGCGACCGGGCTTTCTTT. As protein: CASSKRQGGRDRAFF.

The V call is TRBV10-1, the J call TRBJ2-1, with D perhaps matching TRBD1 (5 bases). V lost 2 bases and J 2 bases, leaving 16 bases between the germline ends. This CDR3 contains 17 residues. Germline CDR1 is WNHNN and CDR2 is SYGVQD (reference sequence). CDR3 loop: CASSEGFGLGAYNEQFF. As DNA, the CDR3 is TGCGCCAGCAGTGAGGGATTTGGGTTAGGGGCCTACAATGAGCAGTTCTTC.

The V gene is TRBV29-1, the J gene TRBJ2-3; the D is unclear. Germline loops: CDR1 SQVTM, CDR2 ANQGSEA. The V gene lost 7 bases and the J gene lost 4 bases, with 15 bases spanning the gap. This CDR3 region has 13 residues. CDR3 bases: TGCAGCGCCCCGACTGAGTATTCAGATACGCAGTATTTT. It yields the protein CSAPTEYSDTQYF.

The V and J genes are TRBV11-2 and TRBJ2-3; tentatively, D is TRBD2 (6 bases). The germline gives CDR1 SGHAT, CDR2 FQNNGV. The CDR3 is made up of 14 amino acids. Trimming left V 1 base short and J 1 base short, with 6 bases between. The CDR3, as DNA: TGTGCCAGCAGCTTAGCGGGAGGCACAGATACGCAGTATTTT. It translates to CASSLAGGTDTQYF.

A word on this clone: Other DNA sequences in this sample translate to the same CDR3. J is TRBJ2-7 and V is TRBV5-4; D ambiguous. From germline, CDR1 is SGHNT and CDR2 YYREEE (reference sequence). The CDR3 has 12 residues. Deletions cut 2 bases from V and 4 bases from J, with 7 bases between. The CDR3 loop is CASSLDGYEQYF. CDR3 DNA sequence: TGTGCCAGCAGCTTAGACGGGTACGAGCAGTACTTC.

The CDR3 nucleotides are TGTGCCAGCAGTTACGTAGGGACTTACGAGCAGTACTTC. Protein: CASSYVGTYEQYF. The chain carries TRBV6-5 and TRBJ2-7, with D perhaps matching TRBD2 (6 bases). This CDR3 region has 13 residues. Trimming stripped 2 bases from V and 4 bases from J, with 9 bases between. Germline CDR1 is MNHEY and CDR2 is SVGAGI.

The table lists this clone with a count of one. The genes are TRBV19 and TRBJ2-7, with 11 positions matching TRBD1. The germline CDR1 and CDR2 sequences are LNHDA and SQIVND (reference sequence). Germline trimming cut 6 bases from V and 5 bases from J; bases unmatched to any gene: 12. The CDR3 runs to 16 residues. CDR3 nucleotide sequence: TGTGCCAGTAGCCCGTGGAGGGGACAGGGGGTCAACGAGCAGTACTTC. Translating it yields CASSPWRGQGVNEQYF.

The rearrangement joins TRBV9 to TRBJ2-6; D is ambiguous. The V end lost 4 bases, the J end lost 0 bases, and 14 bases lay between the germline ends. The CDR3 has 17 amino acids. Germline assignment: CDR1 SGDLS and CDR2 YYNGEE. Here the CDR3 reads CASSPTSDTSGANVLTF. As DNA, the CDR3 is TGTGCCAGCAGCCCGACCTCCGACACCTCTGGGGCCAACGTCCTGACTTTC. Together with reference TRBV9 and TRBJ2-6, the CDR3 gives the full variable domain: DSGVTQTPKHLITATGQRVTLRCSPRSGDLSVYWYQQSLDQGLQFLIQYYNGEERAKGNILERFSAQQFPDLHSELNLSSLELGDSALYFCASSPTSDTSGANVLTFGAGSRLTVL.